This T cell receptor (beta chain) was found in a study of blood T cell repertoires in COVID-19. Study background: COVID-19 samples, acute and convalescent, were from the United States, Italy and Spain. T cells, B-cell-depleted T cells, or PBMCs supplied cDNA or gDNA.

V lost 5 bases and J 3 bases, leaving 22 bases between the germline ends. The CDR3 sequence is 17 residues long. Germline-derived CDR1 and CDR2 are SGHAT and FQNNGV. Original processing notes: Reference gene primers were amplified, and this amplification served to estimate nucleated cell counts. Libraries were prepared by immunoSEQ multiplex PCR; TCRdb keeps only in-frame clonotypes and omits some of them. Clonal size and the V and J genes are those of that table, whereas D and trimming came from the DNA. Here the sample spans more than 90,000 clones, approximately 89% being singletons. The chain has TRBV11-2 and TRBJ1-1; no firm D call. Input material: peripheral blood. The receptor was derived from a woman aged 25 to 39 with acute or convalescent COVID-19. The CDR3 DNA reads TGTGCCAGCAGCCCTACAGTTTCGGGGAGCGGCGACACTGAAGCTTTCTTT. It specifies CASSPTVSGSGDTEAFF.